This T cell receptor beta chain is from a study of shared clonotypes between healthy human individuals. Sorted-subset replicate PCR reactions contained 200 ng DNA, corresponding to approximately 30,000 T cell genomes. TCRdb keeps only in-frame clones here, not all; method: immunoSEQ multiplex PCR. The sample holds around 600,000 clones, about 97% seen once. Note on this clone: Its target is not known.

Losses at the gene ends were 6 bases for V and 3 bases for J; bases not matched to a gene: 12. The CDR3 totals 16 residues. CDR1 MDHEN and CDR2 SYDVKM come from the germline V gene. The study, taken as a whole, reports: Four donors had around 5.2% of their naive CD4 clonotypes in common.

This sequence originates from a woman aged 30 to 39 in good health. This rearrangement joins TRBV28 to TRBJ1-1; TRBD1 aligns across 8 bases. Sequencing was done on a sample of naive CD4+ T cells sorted from blood. Subset here: CD45RA+ positively selected. The CDR3 DNA reads as TGTGCCAGCAGCCCTGGACAGGGTGATTGGGACACTGAAGCTTTCTTT. It encodes CASSPGQGDWDTEAFF.